The T cell receptor beta chain described here comes from a study of molecular identifiers for immune sequencing clone quantification. Study-level results: Spiked Jurkat TCR RNA from one cell was reportedly detectable among over 800,000 naive cells.

TCRdb ran MiXCR on the PCR reads and lists one entry per CDR3 protein. This sample has hundreds of thousands of distinct CDR3 sequences, with about 25% found just once. This CDR3 is built from 15 residues. Germline loops: CDR1 SGHDN, CDR2 FVKESK. Trimming took 4 bases from V and 6 from J; bases not matched to a gene: 7. This clonotype was observed many times. Its specificity is not known. This receptor was taken from a human donor in good health. Some libraries in this study had Jurkat cell RNA spiked in. This chain connects TRBV14 to TRBJ2-3; 10 bases align to TRBD2. Sequenced input: naive CD8+ T cells from blood, with Jurkat cell RNA spiked in. Described subset: FACS-sorted CD8+CD4-CCR7+CD45RA+ naive T cells. CDR3 region: CASSPSGSHFDTQYF. CDR3 nucleotide sequence: TGTGCCAGCAGCCCTAGCGGGAGTCACTTTGATACGCAGTATTTT.